A selection of T cell receptor beta chains follows, all from one sample in a study of monozygotic twins with inflammatory bowel disease. TCRdb reanalyzed the 5' RACE reads and collapses them to one entry per CDR3 protein, without DNA. There are about 380,000 distinct CDR3 sequences in the sample, with about 2.5% held by the top ten. Source material: blood. Receptors were obtained from a human donor with ulcerative colitis or Crohn's disease, or a healthy co-twin of an affected twin (not recorded which). Both conserved end residues are part of each CDR3.

TRBJ1-1,TRBV4-3,CASSQAAWNTEAFF
TRBJ2-7,TRBV20-1,CSARRDRGYEQYF
TRBJ2-5,TRBV4-1,CASSQGQGASQETQYF
TRBJ2-3,TRBV20-1,CSARDRLAAASTDTQYF
TRBJ2-7,TRBV5-1,CASSSTTGTSFYEQYF
TRBJ2-3,TRBV4-1,CASSRKTGTSPDTQYF
TRBJ1-1,TRBV27,CASSPNERGVTSEAFF
TRBJ2-2,TRBV2,CASRPGTANTGELFF
TRBJ2-5,TRBV2,CASSDLRGQETQYF
TRBJ2-5,TRBV12-3/TRBV12-4,CASSLVGGYQETQYF
TRBJ2-5,TRBV5-1,CASSWTGDETQYF
TRBJ1-6,TRBV7-3,CASSLTGQGNSPLHF
TRBJ1-5,TRBV6-5,CASSYSADSNQPQHF
TRBJ2-7,TRBV5-1,CASSWGQALDEQYF
TRBJ2-7,TRBV5-1,CASSLARDTSSVYEQYF
TRBJ2-7,TRBV3-1,CASSWGQGTYEQYF
TRBJ1-1,TRBV5-1,CASSLVGIYQGLDGWTEAFF